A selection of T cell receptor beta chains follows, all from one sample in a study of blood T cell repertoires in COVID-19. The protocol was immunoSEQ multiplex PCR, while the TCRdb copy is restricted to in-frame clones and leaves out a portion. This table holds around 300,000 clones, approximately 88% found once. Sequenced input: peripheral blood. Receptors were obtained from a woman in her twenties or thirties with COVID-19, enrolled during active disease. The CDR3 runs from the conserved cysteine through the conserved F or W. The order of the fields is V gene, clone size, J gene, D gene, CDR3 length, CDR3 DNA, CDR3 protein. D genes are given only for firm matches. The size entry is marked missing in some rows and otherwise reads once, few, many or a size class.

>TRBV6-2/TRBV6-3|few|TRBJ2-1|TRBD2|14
TGTGCCAGCAGTTACTGGGAGGGATCCAATGAGCAGTTCTTC
CASSYWEGSNEQFF
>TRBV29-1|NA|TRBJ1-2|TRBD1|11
TGCAGCGCACAGGGGGACCATGGCTACACCTTC
CSAQGDHGYTF
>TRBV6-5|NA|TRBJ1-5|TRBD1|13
TGTGCCAGCAGCCTGACAGGGGATCAGCCCCAGCATTTT
CASSLTGDQPQHF
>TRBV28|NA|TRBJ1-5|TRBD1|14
TGTGCCAGCAGCGGACAGGGGGCTAATCAGCCCCAGCATTTT
CASSGQGANQPQHF
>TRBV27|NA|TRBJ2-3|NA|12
TGTGCCAGCAGTAGCGGCACAGATACGCAGTATTTT
CASSSGTDTQYF
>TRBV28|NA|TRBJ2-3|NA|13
TGTGCCAGCACCATGACAGAAACAGATACGCAGTATTTT
CASTMTETDTQYF
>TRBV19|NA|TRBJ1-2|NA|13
TGTGCCAGTAGGCGAGATCCCAACTATGGCTACACCTTC
CASRRDPNYGYTF
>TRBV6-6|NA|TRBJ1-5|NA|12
TGTGCCAGCAGGCAGTTCAATCAGCCCCAGCATTTT
CASRQFNQPQHF
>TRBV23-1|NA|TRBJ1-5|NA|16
TGCGCCAGCAGTCAATCACCAGGTAATAGCAATCAGCCCCAGCATTTT
CASSQSPGNSNQPQHF
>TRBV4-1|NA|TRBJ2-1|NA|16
TGCGCCAGCAGCCAGCCAGCGCGCGGGGCGGTTAATGAGCAGTTCTTC
CASSQPARGAVNEQFF
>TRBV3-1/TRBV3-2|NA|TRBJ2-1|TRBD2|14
TGTGCCAGCAGAAGGGCTAGCGGGGACAATGAGCAGTTCTTC
CASRRASGDNEQFF
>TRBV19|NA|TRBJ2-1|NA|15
TGTGCCAGTAGTATGGAGGGGCCCCTTTACAATGAGCAGTTCTTC
CASSMEGPLYNEQFF
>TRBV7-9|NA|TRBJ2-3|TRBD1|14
TGTGCCAGCCGGGCCTACGGACAGGCCGATACGCAGTATTTT
CASRAYGQADTQYF
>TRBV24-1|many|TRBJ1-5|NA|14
TGTGCCACCAGTGATTTATCTACTCATCAGCCCCAGCATTTT
CATSDLSTHQPQHF
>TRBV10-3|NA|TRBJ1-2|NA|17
TGTGCCATCAGTGAACACATCACGGGGGGCGCGGGCTATGGCTACACCTTC
CAISEHITGGAGYGYTF
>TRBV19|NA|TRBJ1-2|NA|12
TGTGCCAGTAGTGGCCCTAACTATGGCTACACCTTC
CASSGPNYGYTF